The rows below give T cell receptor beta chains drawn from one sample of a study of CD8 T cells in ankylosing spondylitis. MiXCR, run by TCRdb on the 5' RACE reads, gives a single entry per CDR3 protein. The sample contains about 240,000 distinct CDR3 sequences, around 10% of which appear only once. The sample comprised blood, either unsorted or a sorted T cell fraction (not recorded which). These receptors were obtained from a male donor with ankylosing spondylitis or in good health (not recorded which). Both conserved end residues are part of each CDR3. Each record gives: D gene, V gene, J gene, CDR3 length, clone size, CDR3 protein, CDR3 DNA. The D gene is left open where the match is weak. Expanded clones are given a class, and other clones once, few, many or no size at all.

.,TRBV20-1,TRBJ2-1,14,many,CSAGGRLDYNEQFF,TGCAGTGCCGGGGGCCGCCTCGACTACAATGAGCAGTTCTTC
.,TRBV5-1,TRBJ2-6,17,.,CASSLVQINSGANVLTF,TGCGCCAGCAGCTTGGTACAGATTAACTCTGGGGCCAACGTCCTGACTTTC
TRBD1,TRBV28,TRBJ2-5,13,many,CASKDQGEETLYF,TGTGCCAGCAAGGACCAGGGGGAAGAGACCCTGTACTTC
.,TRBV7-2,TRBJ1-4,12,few,CASSLVGGKLFF,TGTGCCAGCAGCTTAGTCGGGGGAAAACTGTTTTTT
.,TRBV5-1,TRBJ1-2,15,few,CASSPVTGLVTGYTF,TGCGCCAGCAGCCCCGTGACAGGCCTGGTCACGGGCTACACCTTC
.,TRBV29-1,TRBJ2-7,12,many,CSVEGQSYEQYF,TGCAGCGTTGAAGGGCAGTCCTACGAGCAGTACTTC
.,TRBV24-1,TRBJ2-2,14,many,CATSDLGLTGELFF,TGTGCCACCAGTGATTTGGGGCTCACCGGGGAGCTGTTTTTT
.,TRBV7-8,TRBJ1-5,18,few,CASSPKIRVPGSNQPQHF,TGTGCCAGCAGCCCCAAAATCCGTGTACCTGGTAGCAATCAGCCCCAGCATTTT
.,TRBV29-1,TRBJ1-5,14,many,CSVGTGPPNQPQHF,TGCAGCGTTGGAACAGGGCCCCCCAATCAGCCCCAGCATTTT
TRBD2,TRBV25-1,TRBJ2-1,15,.,CASSVTSGPHNEQFF,TGTGCCAGCAGTGTCACTAGCGGCCCCCACAATGAGCAGTTCTTC
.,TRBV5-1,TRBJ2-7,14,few,CASSQSAGNYEQYF,TGCGCCAGCAGCCAGTCGGCAGGGAACTACGAGCAGTACTTC
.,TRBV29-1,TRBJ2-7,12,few,CSVADGPYEQYF,TGCAGCGTTGCGGACGGACCCTACGAGCAGTACTTC
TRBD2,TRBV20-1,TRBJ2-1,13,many,CSALGLAGDEQFF,TGCAGTGCCCTCGGACTAGCGGGGGATGAGCAGTTCTTC
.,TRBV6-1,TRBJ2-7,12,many,CASSDTTGEQYF,TGTGCCAGCAGTGATACGACAGGCGAGCAGTACTTC
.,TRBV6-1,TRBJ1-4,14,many,CASSSQATNEKLFF,TGTGCCAGCAGCTCACAGGCAACTAATGAAAAACTGTTTTTT
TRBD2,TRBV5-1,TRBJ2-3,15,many,CASSSTGTNSDTQYF,TGCGCCAGCAGCTCGACCGGGACTAACTCAGATACGCAGTATTTT
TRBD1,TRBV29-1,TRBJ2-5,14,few,CSVEATGARETQYF,TGCAGCGTTGAAGCGACAGGGGCACGGGAGACCCAGTACTTC
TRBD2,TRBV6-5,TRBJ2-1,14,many,CASSYWLADNEQFF,TGTGCCAGCAGTTACTGGCTAGCGGACAATGAGCAGTTCTTC
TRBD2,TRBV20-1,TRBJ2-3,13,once,CSANSGGDHTQYF,TGCAGTGCCAATAGCGGGGGGGATCATACGCAGTATTTT
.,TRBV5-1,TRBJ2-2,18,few,CASSLGTGFSGNTGELFF,TGCGCCAGCAGCTTGGGAACGGGATTCTCTGGGAACACCGGGGAGCTGTTTTTT
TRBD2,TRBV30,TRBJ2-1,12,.,CAWSSGSDEQFF,TGTGCCTGGAGTAGCGGGAGTGATGAGCAGTTCTTC
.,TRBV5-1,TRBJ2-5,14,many,CASSRRGGGETQYF,TGCGCCAGCAGCCGGCGAGGGGGAGGAGAGACCCAGTACTTC
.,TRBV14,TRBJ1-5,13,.,CASSQAGDQPQHF,TGTGCCAGCAGCCAAGCAGGGGATCAGCCCCAGCATTTT
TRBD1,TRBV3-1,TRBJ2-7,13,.,CASSRQGNYEQYF,TGTGCCAGCAGCCGACAGGGGAACTACGAGCAGTACTTC
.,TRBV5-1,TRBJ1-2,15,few,CASSLSSGRDYGYTF,TGCGCCAGCAGCTTGTCCTCTGGGAGGGACTATGGCTACACCTTC
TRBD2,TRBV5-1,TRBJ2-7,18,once,CASSLEGLAGGLSSEQYF,TGCGCCAGTAGCTTGGAAGGACTAGCGGGAGGACTCTCCTCCGAGCAGTACTTC
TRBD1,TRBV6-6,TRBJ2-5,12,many,CASSRGPETQYF,TGTGCCAGCAGCAGGGGGCCAGAGACCCAGTACTTC
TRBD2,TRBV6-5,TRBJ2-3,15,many,CASSYSRGGPDTQYF,TGTGCCAGCAGTTACTCGCGGGGGGGCCCTGATACGCAGTATTTT
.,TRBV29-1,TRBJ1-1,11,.,CSVITGTEAFF,TGCAGCGTTATTACGGGCACTGAAGCTTTCTTT
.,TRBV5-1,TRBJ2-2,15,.,CASSLNGRNTGELFF,TGCGCCAGCAGCTTGAACGGGAGAAACACCGGGGAGCTGTTTTTT
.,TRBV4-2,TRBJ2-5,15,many,CASSQVTGDGETQYF,TGTGCCAGCAGCCAAGTAACCGGAGATGGAGAGACCCAGTACTTC
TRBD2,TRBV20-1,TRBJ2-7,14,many,CSASSGGFSYEQYF,TGCAGTGCTAGTAGCGGGGGGTTCTCCTACGAGCAGTACTTC
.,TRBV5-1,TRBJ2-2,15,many,CASSLVQKSTGELFF,TGCGCCAGCAGCTTGGTACAGAAGTCTACCGGGGAGCTGTTTTTT
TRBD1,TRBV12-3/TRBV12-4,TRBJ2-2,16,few,CASSFRDRGSTGELFF,TGTGCCAGCAGTTTCAGGGACAGGGGGAGCACCGGGGAGCTGTTTTTT
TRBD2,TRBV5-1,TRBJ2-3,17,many,CASSFAGLAGITDTQYF,TGCGCCAGCAGCTTTGCGGGACTAGCGGGGATCACAGATACGCAGTATTTT
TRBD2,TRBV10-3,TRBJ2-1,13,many,CAIKREGGGEQFF,TGTGCCATCAAGCGGGAGGGGGGTGGTGAGCAGTTCTTC
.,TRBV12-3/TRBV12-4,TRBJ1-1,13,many,CASSLEYRTEAFF,TGTGCCAGCAGTTTAGAGTACAGGACTGAAGCTTTCTTT
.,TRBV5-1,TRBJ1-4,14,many,CASSFPGSDEKLFF,TGCGCCAGCAGCTTCCCTGGATCCGACGAAAAACTGTTTTTT
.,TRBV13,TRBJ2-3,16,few,CASSYLKGPSTDTQYF,TGTGCCAGCAGCTACCTAAAGGGGCCAAGCACAGATACGCAGTATTTT
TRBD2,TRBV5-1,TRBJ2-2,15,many,CASSLTSGFSGELFF,TGCGCCAGCAGCTTGACTAGCGGGTTCTCCGGGGAGCTGTTTTTT
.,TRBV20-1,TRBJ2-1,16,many,CSARDVGGVAYNEQFF,TGCAGTGCTAGAGATGTGGGCGGGGTGGCCTACAATGAGCAGTTCTTC
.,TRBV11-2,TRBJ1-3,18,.,CASSWGARGRAQLNTIYF,TGTGCCAGCAGCTGGGGGGCCCGGGGCAGGGCCCAACTAAACACCATATATTTT
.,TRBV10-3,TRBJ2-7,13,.,CAMSGTDSYEQYF,TGTGCCATGAGCGGGACAGACTCCTACGAGCAGTACTTC
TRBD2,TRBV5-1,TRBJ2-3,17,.,CASSLRLAGLSTDTQYF,TGCGCCAGCAGCTTGCGACTAGCGGGTCTAAGCACAGATACGCAGTATTTT
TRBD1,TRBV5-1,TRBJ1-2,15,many,CASSLGTGAMDGYTF,TGCGCCAGCAGCTTGGGGACAGGGGCAATGGATGGCTACACCTTC
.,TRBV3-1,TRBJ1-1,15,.,CASSESGRMNTEAFF,TGTGCCAGCAGCGAAAGTGGAAGGATGAACACTGAAGCTTTCTTT
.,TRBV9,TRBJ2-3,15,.,CASSVQGGSTDTQYF,TGTGCCAGCAGCGTTCAGGGGGGAAGCACAGATACGCAGTATTTT
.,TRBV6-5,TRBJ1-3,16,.,CASSYSSGQDGNTIYF,TGTGCCAGCAGTTACTCTTCGGGGCAGGACGGAAACACCATATATTTT
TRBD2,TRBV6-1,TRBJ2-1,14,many,CASSPGGEYNEQFF,TGTGCCAGCAGTCCGGGGGGGGAGTACAATGAGCAGTTCTTC
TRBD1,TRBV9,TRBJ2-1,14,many,CASSVVGGADEQFF,TGTGCCAGCAGCGTAGTAGGGGGCGCGGATGAGCAGTTCTTC
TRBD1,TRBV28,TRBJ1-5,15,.,CASSLPPDRAAPQHF,TGTGCCAGCAGTTTACCACCGGACAGGGCGGCACCCCAGCATTTT
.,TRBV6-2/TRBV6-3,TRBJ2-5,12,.,CASSGQWETQYF,TGTGCCAGCAGTGGACAGTGGGAGACCCAGTACTTC
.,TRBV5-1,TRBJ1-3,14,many,CASSLESSGNTIYF,TGCGCCAGCAGCTTGGAGAGCTCTGGAAACACCATATATTTT
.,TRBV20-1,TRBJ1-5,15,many,CSARAQGQRNQPQHF,TGCAGTGCTAGAGCTCAGGGGCAGAGAAATCAGCCCCAGCATTTT
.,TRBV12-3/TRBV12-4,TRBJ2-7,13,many,CASSLGRQYEQYF,TGTGCCAGCAGTTTGGGCAGGCAGTACGAGCAGTACTTC
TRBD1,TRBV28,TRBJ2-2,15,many,CASRQDRGINGELFF,TGTGCCAGCAGGCAGGACAGGGGGATTAACGGGGAGCTGTTTTTT
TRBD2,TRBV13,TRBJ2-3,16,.,CASSLGAGGLTDTQYF,TGTGCCAGCAGCCTCGGAGCGGGGGGACTCACAGATACGCAGTATTTT
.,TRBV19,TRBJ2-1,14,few,CASSIRVSHNEQFF,TGTGCCAGTAGTATAAGAGTCAGCCACAATGAGCAGTTCTTC
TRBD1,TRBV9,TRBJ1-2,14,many,CASSVAGGNYGYTF,TGTGCCAGCAGCGTAGCAGGGGGTAACTATGGCTACACCTTC
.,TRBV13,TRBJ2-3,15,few,CASSQTWTPPDTQYF,TGTGCCAGCAGCCAAACGTGGACCCCACCAGATACGCAGTATTTT